The following is a T cell receptor beta chain sequence with its context. Some clones are missing from TCRdb's copy, which holds only in-frame ones; the method was immunoSEQ multiplex PCR. The data contain 55,000 to 65,000 clones, 90% of them singletons. These data originate in a study of T cell changes during pregnancy in multiple sclerosis. The CDR3 is made up of 15 amino acids. CDR1 is SGHTA, CDR2 FQGNSA, per germline. The V end lost 4 bases, the J end lost 2 bases, and 12 bases lay between the germline ends. Source: peripheral blood, taken in the first trimester of pregnancy. The sequence derives from a female donor in good health, enrolled as a control in a pregnancy study. The rearrangement joins TRBV7-2 to TRBJ2-1, with D maybe TRBD2 (6 bases). CDR3 DNA: TGTGCCAGCAGCTCCTCTGGCGGGGCCTACAATGAGCAGTTCTTC. This translates into CASSSSGGAYNEQFF.